The 11 T cell receptor beta chains below come from one sample, sequenced in a study of cytomegalovirus exposure and HLA in healthy donors. The PCR had 60 Vbeta and 13 Jbeta primers. The protocol was immunoSEQ multiplex PCR, while the TCRdb copy is restricted to in-frame clones and leaves out a portion. The sample records about 150,000 clones, 81% being singletons. The specimen was PBMCs. The receptors derive from a man over 45 in good health and CMV-seropositive.

The V call is TRBV11-2, the J call TRBJ2-7; TRBD2 agrees at 12 bases. CDR1 is SGHAT and CDR2 is FQNNGV in the germline V gene. V gave up 1 base and J gave up 4 bases; unmatched junction bases: 5. This CDR3 has 16 amino acids. The CDR3 is CASSLAPSGRVYEQYF. CDR3 nucleotide sequence: TGTGCCAGCAGCTTAGCACCTAGCGGGAGGGTATACGAGCAGTACTTC.

V is TRBV5-4 and J is TRBJ2-5; no clear D gene. Germline assignment: CDR1 SGHNT and CDR2 YYREEE (reference sequence). V gave up 5 bases and J gave up 2 bases, with 4 bases separating them. The CDR3 is 11 residues long. CDR3 in amino acids: CASRQQETQYF. CDR3 coding DNA: TGTGCCAGCAGGCAGCAAGAGACCCAGTACTTC.

The chain recombines TRBV9 with TRBJ2-2, with 10 positions matching TRBD2. Germline loops: CDR1 SGDLS, CDR2 YYNGEE. The CDR3 is 15 amino acids. V gave up 0 bases and J gave up 4 bases; unmatched junction bases: 0. CDR3 residues: CASSVGLAGTGELFF. CDR3 bases: TGTGCCAGCAGCGTAGGACTAGCGGGCACCGGGGAGCTGTTTTTT. Drawing the rest from reference TRBV9 and TRBJ2-2, the complete variable domain is DSGVTQTPKHLITATGQRVTLRCSPRSGDLSVYWYQQSLDQGLQFLIQYYNGEERAKGNILERFSAQQFPDLHSELNLSSLELGDSALYFCASSVGLAGTGELFFGEGSRLTVL.

This sequence joins TRBV11-2 and TRBJ2-1, with TRBD2 as a possible D gene (5 bases). Per the germline V gene, CDR1 is SGHAT and CDR2 is FQNNGV. The CDR3 extends over 15 amino acids. The V and J ends lost 5 bases and 0 bases respectively, with 11 bases between them. This CDR3 reads CASSPQRSSYNEQFF. The CDR3 region has the DNA TGTGCCAGCAGCCCCCAGCGGAGCTCCTACAATGAGCAGTTCTTC.

The genes are TRBV4-3 and TRBJ2-5; 9 positions agree with TRBD2. Trimming at V came to 4 bases and at J to 5 bases, leaving 11 bases not matched to a gene. The CDR3 runs 16 residues. Germline V gives CDR1 LGHNA, CDR2 YSLEER. The CDR3 region has the DNA TGCGCCAGCAGCCGACGGTCCGGACTAGCGTGGGAGACCCAGTACTTC. Its protein product is CASSRRSGLAWETQYF.

The rearrangement joins TRBV18 to TRBJ2-6; 8 positions match TRBD1. CDR3 length: 19 residues. Germline V lookup: CDR1 KGHSH, CDR2 LQKENI. Trimming took 3 bases from V and 3 from J; bases not matched to a gene: 13. The CDR3 loop is CASSPISTGAQYGANVLTF. In DNA form, the CDR3 reads TGTGCCAGCTCACCGATTTCGACAGGGGCGCAATATGGGGCCAACGTCCTGACTTTC.

The V gene is TRBV25-1, the J gene TRBJ1-1; D gene unclear. The CDR3 has 13 amino acids. Between the trimmed V and J ends, which lost 8 bases and 4 bases, there was a span of 14 bases. Germline values: CDR1 MGHDK, CDR2 SYGVNS. This chain's CDR3 is CASQRLAGTEAFF. The CDR3 nucleotides read TGTGCCAGCCAACGATTAGCGGGCACTGAAGCTTTCTTT.

This rearrangement joins TRBV30 to TRBJ2-7; 8 bases align to TRBD1. The J segment lost 4 bases and the V segment lost 2 bases, leaving 10 bases of the junction unmatched. This CDR3 is built from 15 residues. Germline-derived CDR1 and CDR2 are GTSNPN and SVGIG (reference sequence). The CDR3 loop reads CAWSKGGQGGYEQYF. CDR3 bases: TGTGCCTGGAGTAAGGGCGGACAGGGCGGTTACGAGCAGTACTTC.

About this clone itself: The sample holds other DNA sequences that translate to the same CDR3. The gene calls are TRBV7-8 and TRBJ1-2; 8 nucleotides line up with TRBD1. The germline V gene has CDR1 SGHVS and CDR2 FQNEAQ. Trimming took 5 bases from V and 6 from J; bases not matched to a gene: 5. This CDR3 spans 13 amino acids. The CDR3 sequence is CASSLVTGDGYTF. CDR3 bases: TGTGCCAGCAGCCTAGTGACAGGGGATGGCTACACCTTC. Together with reference TRBV7-8 and TRBJ1-2, the CDR3 gives the full variable domain: GAGVSQSPRYKVAKRGQDVALRCDPISGHVSLFWYQQALGQGPEFLTYFQNEAQLDKSGLPSDRFFAERPEGSVSTLKIQRTQQEDSAVYLCASSLVTGDGYTFGSGTRLTVV.

The gene calls are TRBV19 and TRBJ2-7; D ambiguous. Germline V gene lookup returns CDR1 LNHDA and CDR2 SQIVND (reference sequence). CDR3 size: 12 residues. V dropped 6 bases and J dropped 4 bases, with 10 bases sitting between them. The CDR3 sequence: CASSNLGYEQYF. DNA for the CDR3: TGTGCCAGTAGCAACCTCGGTTACGAGCAGTACTTC.

The rearrangement uses TRBV19 and TRBJ2-2; D remains unclear. Germline V CDR1 and CDR2: LNHDA, SQIVND (reference sequence). V shed 5 bases and J shed 3 bases, with 7 bases lying between them. The CDR3 runs to 13 residues. CDR3 amino acids: CASSARDTGELFF. CDR3 sequence (DNA): TGTGCCAGTAGTGCCCGGGACACCGGGGAGCTGTTTTTT.